Listed below are T cell receptor beta chains from one sample, sequenced in a study of blood T cell repertoires in COVID-19. The method was immunoSEQ multiplex PCR; TCRdb's version includes in-frame clones alone and lacks a portion of them. The sample contains about 220,000 clones, over 75% of which appear only once. Material for sequencing was PBMCs or T cells enriched from blood (not recorded which). The source is a woman aged 60-75 years who had recovered from COVID-19. Each CDR3 is given with its conserved first and last residue. The D gene is left open where the match is weak. Rows give clone size only sometimes, using once, few, many, or a class for an expanded clone.

NA	TRBV18	TRBD1	TRBJ2-2	CASSPLGQGSNTGELFF	TGTGCCAGCTCACCCCTAGGACAGGGTTCGAACACCGGGGAGCTGTTTTTT
NA	TRBV2	TRBD2	TRBJ2-2	CASARLAGGPGELFF	TGTGCCAGCGCTCGACTAGCGGGGGGCCCCGGGGAGCTGTTTTTT
NA	TRBV27	TRBD1	TRBJ1-6	CASSLWGQGRNSPLHF	TGTGCCAGCAGTTTATGGGGACAGGGGAGAAATTCACCCCTCCACTTT
NA	TRBV6-5	NA	TRBJ2-2	CASSYGGTGELFF	TGTGCCAGCAGTTATGGGGGGACCGGGGAGCTGTTTTTT
NA	TRBV18	NA	TRBJ2-3	CASSPQGVPTDTQYF	TGTGCCAGCTCACCACAGGGAGTTCCCACAGATACGCAGTATTTT
many	TRBV2	NA	TRBJ2-2	CASMSGVSTGELFF	TGTGCCAGCATGTCAGGGGTCTCCACCGGGGAGCTGTTTTTT
NA	TRBV7-6	TRBD2	TRBJ2-3	CASSLGLAGADTQYF	TGTGCCAGCAGCTTAGGACTAGCGGGCGCAGATACGCAGTATTTT
NA	TRBV18	TRBD1	TRBJ1-5	CASSPGGQVEKPQHF	TGTGCCAGCTCACCAGGGGGACAGGTGGAGAAGCCCCAGCATTTT
NA	TRBV15	TRBD2	TRBJ2-4	CATSRAGGESKNIQYF	TGTGCCACCAGCAGAGCGGGAGGGGAGAGCAAAAACATTCAGTACTTC
few	TRBV6-4	NA	TRBJ1-1	CASSDFGASVTEAFF	TGTGCCAGCAGTGATTTTGGAGCTTCGGTCACTGAAGCTTTCTTT
NA	TRBV7-2	NA	TRBJ1-4	CASSLAAGVNEKLFF	TGTGCCAGCAGCTTAGCGGCAGGGGTAAATGAAAAACTGTTTTTT